The clone carrying this T cell receptor beta chain was picked up a small number of times. Its antigen is unidentified. Different DNA sequences within this sample yield the same CDR3. This specimen comes from a study of cytomegalovirus exposure and HLA in healthy donors. Points from the study as a whole: There were fewer than 200 TCR beta chains listed as cytomegalovirus-associated. A later analysis found first-cohort TCR clusters tended to co-occur in the roughly 120 validation repertoires.

Clones were sequenced by immunoSEQ multiplex PCR, and TCRdb holds only the in-frame ones, with some missing. Found here are approximately 230,000 clones, over 75% of them singletons; the top ten hold 9.5% to 15%. The CDR3 runs to 13 residues. The V end lost 0 bases, the J end lost 2 bases, and 5 bases lay between the germline ends. Per the germline V gene, CDR1 is MNHEY and CDR2 is SMNVEV (reference sequence). The rearrangement joins TRBV27 to TRBJ2-7; D gene unclear. This receptor was identified in a man aged 18 to 30 in good health and CMV-seropositive. Sequenced material: PBMCs. In DNA form, the CDR3 reads TGTGCCAGCAGTTTATCGACCGCCTACGAGCAGTACTTC. Translation: CASSLSTAYEQYF.